This entry lists 30 T cell receptor beta chains sequenced from one sample in a study of T cells in Graves' hyperthyroidism and ophthalmopathy. TCR beta CDR3 regions were amplified from RNA. The TCR CDR3 first-round RT-PCR relied on the HTBI primer set. TCRdb recomputed calls from the multiplex PCR reads with MiXCR, one row per CDR3 protein. The sample includes fewer than 650,000 distinct CDR3 sequences, approximately 13% of them seen just once. The source material was blood. The receptors were sampled from a woman in her 30s with Graves' hyperthyroidism that later progressed to Graves' ophthalmopathy.

The sample holds many counts of this clonotype. J is TRBJ1-4 and V is TRBV12-5; 7 bases fit TRBD1. The CDR3 is made up of 16 amino acids. V lost 5 bases, J lost 8 bases, and 14 bases stayed unmatched. From germline, CDR1 is LGHNT and CDR2 FRNRAP. The CDR3 DNA sequence: TGTGCTAGTGGTCCCGCTTGGACAGGATCTACCGAAAAACTGTTTTTT. Protein: CASGPAWTGSTEKLFF. The full variable domain, in which reference TRBV12-5 and TRBJ1-4 provide the parts outside the CDR3, is DARVTQTPRHKVTEMGQEVTMRCQPILGHNTVFWYRQTMMQGLELLAYFRNRAPLDDSGMPKDRFSAEMPDATLATLKIQPSEPRDSAVYFCASGPAWTGSTEKLFFGSGTQLSVL.

V usage is TRBV10-3 and J usage is TRBJ2-5; 8 bases agree with TRBD1. The CDR3 is 14 amino acids. The germline CDR1 and CDR2 sequences are ENHRY and SYGVKD. The V segment lost 11 bases and the J segment 4 bases; nucleotides outside the gene matches: 12. The CDR3 here is CAVRTGKGVETQYF. The CDR3 DNA follows: TGTGCCGTAAGGACAGGGAAGGGGGTAGAGACCCAGTACTTC.

This clonotype came up many times. The chain joins TRBV11-2 to TRBJ2-3; 10 positions match TRBD2. Trimming removed 5 bases from V and 1 base from J; junction bases left unmatched: 9. The CDR3 sequence is 17 residues long. Germline V lookup: CDR1 SGHAT, CDR2 FQNNGV. The CDR3 protein is CASSIAPLAGGTDTQYF. The CDR3 nucleotides read TGTGCCAGCAGCATCGCCCCGCTAGCGGGGGGCACAGATACGCAGTATTTT.

About this clonotype: The junction departs from germline at one end; a sequencing error may be responsible. The chain combines TRBV24-1 with TRBJ1-1; no clear D. This CDR3 is built from 13 residues. CDR1 and CDR2 from the germline V gene are KGHDR and SFDVKD. CDR3 DNA: TGTGCCGTCCTCGGTCTTATGAACGCTGAAGCTTTCTTT. Protein sequence: CAVLGLMNAEAFF.

This clonotype was counted ten times or more. The rearrangement uses TRBV27 and TRBJ1-1; D gene ambiguous. Germline-derived CDR1 and CDR2 are MNHEY and SMNVEV (reference sequence). This CDR3 comprises 14 residues. Trimming removed 6 bases from V and 6 bases from J, with 17 bases in between. CDR3 nucleotide sequence: TGTGCCAGCAGGGTACTTGGGTCGCACGCTGAAGCTTTCTTT. Its protein is CASRVLGSHAEAFF.

This clonotype was recorded a few times. The J gene is TRBJ2-3, the V gene TRBV19; 12 positions match TRBD2. V dropped 7 bases and J dropped 1; count of bases not matched to a gene: 0. The germline gives CDR1 LNHDA, CDR2 SQIVND (reference sequence). This CDR3 contains 14 residues. The CDR3 loop is CASTSGGGTDTQYF. CDR3 DNA sequence: TGTGCCAGTACTAGCGGGGGGGGCACAGATACGCAGTATTTT.

This clonotype came up many times. This sequence joins TRBV19 and TRBJ2-1, with TRBD2 identical over 8 bases. Unmatched junction bases numbered 5, after V lost 6 bases and J lost 4 bases. Germline values: CDR1 LNHDA, CDR2 SQIVND (reference sequence). This CDR3 spans 14 amino acids. CDR3 residues: CASSTGGRYNEQFF. The CDR3 nucleotides are TGTGCCAGTAGCACGGGGGGGAGGTACAATGAGCAGTTCTTC.

As concerns this clonotype: The junction differs from germline at one of its ends, possibly a read error. The rearrangement links TRBV3-1 to TRBJ1-1; D unclear. Germline V lookup: CDR1 LGHDT, CDR2 YNNKEL (reference sequence). This CDR3 contains 15 residues. CDR3 amino acids: CVSSQVIWSSTEAFF. CDR3 sequence (DNA): TGTGTCAGCAGCCAAGTAATTTGGAGTTCCACTGAAGCTTTCTTT.

This clonotype came up many times. V usage is TRBV20-1 and J usage is TRBJ2-1, with D perhaps being TRBD1 or TRBD2 (5 bases each). There are 13 residues in the CDR3. Germline V lookup: CDR1 DFQATT, CDR2 SNEGSKA (reference sequence). V was shortened by 3 bases and J by 6 bases, with 12 bases between the two germline ends. CDR3 nucleotides: TGCAGTGCTAGGGGGGAGACCCCCAATGAGCAGTTCTTC. Translating gives CSARGETPNEQFF.

This clonotype has ten or more counts. J is TRBJ2-6 and V is TRBV7-9; no clear D. CDR3 length equals 17 residues. V shed 3 bases and J shed 0 bases, with 12 bases lying between them. From germline, CDR1 is SEHNR and CDR2 FQNEAQ (reference sequence). CDR3 bases: TGTGCCAGCAGCTTTAAGCTGGATTTCTCTGGGGCCAACGTCCTGACTTTC. It is translated as CASSFKLDFSGANVLTF.

At least ten counts were recorded for this clonotype. V gene TRBV29-1 combines with J gene TRBJ1-2, with D maybe TRBD1 (6 bases). CDR3 length: 17 residues. The V gene's germline CDR1 is SQVTM and CDR2 ANQGSEA. V was trimmed by 1 base and J by 5 bases, leaving 23 bases between them. The CDR3 sequence is CSVEGSQGPSLMYGYTF. CDR3 in DNA: TGCAGCGTTGAAGGCTCGCAGGGGCCTTCACTGATGTATGGCTACACCTTC.

This clonotype was found many times. The CDR3 loop reads CASSEALAGTYEQYF. CDR3 nucleotide sequence: TGCGCCAGCAGTGAGGCACTAGCGGGGACCTACGAGCAGTACTTC. The genes are TRBV10-2 and TRBJ2-7; TRBD2 matches 10 bases. The CDR3 totals 15 residues. V lost 2 bases, J lost 2 bases, and 3 bases stayed unmatched. Germline CDR1 WSHSY, CDR2 SAAADI.

This clonotype was seen repeatedly, ten times or more. V is TRBV28 and J is TRBJ2-1; D may correspond to TRBD1 or TRBD2 (5 bases each). Germline CDR1 reads MDHEN; CDR2 reads SYDVKM. Trimming shortened V by 6 bases and J by 4 bases, and 13 bases separated the two germline ends. This CDR3 has 14 residues. The CDR3 spells CASSPGTAYNEQFF. The DNA of the CDR3 is TGTGCCAGCAGCCCCGGGACGGCATACAATGAGCAGTTCTTC.

This clonotype was seen only a few times. The rearrangement joins TRBV7-3 to TRBJ2-1, with TRBD2 matching over 9 bases. The germline CDR1 and CDR2 sequences are SGHTA and FQGTGA. The ends lost 4 bases at V and 6 bases at J; junction bases unmatched: 13. The CDR3 extends over 17 amino acids. CDR3 in DNA: TGTGCCAGCAGCTCCGCCCCCGGGACTAGCTTTGTCAATGAGCAGTTCTTC. Residues: CASSSAPGTSFVNEQFF.

This clonotype was observed a handful of times. The J gene is TRBJ1-5, the V gene TRBV6-1; TRBD1 aligns across 7 bases. CDR3 length equals 14 residues. Germline trimming cut 1 base from V and 9 bases from J; bases unmatched to any gene: 6. CDR1 MNHNS and CDR2 SASEGT come from the germline V gene. CDR3 sequence: CASSEGDRGRPQHF. The CDR3 DNA sequence: TGTGCCAGCAGTGAAGGGGACAGAGGAAGGCCCCAGCATTTT.

This clonotype was counted many times. The chain has TRBV20-1 and TRBJ2-1; D call uncertain. V lost 2 bases and J lost 4, with 6 bases in between. CDR1 is DFQATT and CDR2 is SNEGSKA in the germline V gene (reference sequence). This CDR3 is built from 12 residues. CDR3 in amino acids: CSARPRYNEQFF. The CDR3 DNA sequence: TGCAGTGCTAGACCCAGATACAATGAGCAGTTCTTC.

This clonotype was detected many times. The chain links TRBV28 to TRBJ1-1; D gene uncertain. In germline, CDR1 is MDHEN, CDR2 SYDVKM. The CDR3 is 11 amino acids. Trimming removed 3 bases at V and 9 bases at J, with 8 bases between. CDR3 DNA: TGTGCCAGCAGTTTTATATCGAAAGCTTTCTTT. This translates into CASSFISKAFF.

This clonotype was counted ten times or more. The rearrangement links TRBV11-1 to TRBJ1-1; 8 bases map to TRBD1. Trimming took 7 bases from V and 6 from J; bases not matched to a gene: 4. Germline V gene data show CDR1 as SGHAT and CDR2 as FQDESV (reference sequence). The CDR3 is made up of 12 amino acids. The CDR3 DNA follows: TGTGCCAGCACCTCACAGGGGGCTGAAGCTTTCTTT. This gives the protein CASTSQGAEAFF.

This clonotype was counted ten times or more. The chain uses TRBV11-2 and TRBJ2-1; 9 bases map to TRBD2. After removal of 3 bases from V and 0 bases from J, the junction contained 0 bases not matched to a gene. This CDR3 comprises 15 residues. Germline CDR1 SGHAT, CDR2 FQNNGV. CDR3 nucleotides: TGTGCCAGCAGCTTTAGCGGGAGCTCCTACAATGAGCAGTTCTTC. Its protein product is CASSFSGSSYNEQFF.

The rearrangement uses TRBV27 and TRBJ2-3; 7 bases fit TRBD2. The CDR3 has 18 amino acids. Trimming at V came to 5 bases and at J to 2 bases, leaving 16 bases not matched to a gene. CDR1 and CDR2 (germline): MNHEY, SMNVEV (reference sequence). The CDR3 DNA follows: TGTGCCAGCAGTACCCGGGGTGGGGGGGGGTCGAACACAGATACGCAGTATTTT. Translation: CASSTRGGGGSNTDTQYF.

This clonotype was observed a handful of times. The rearrangement links TRBV5-6 to TRBJ1-2; TRBD1 is a possible D gene (5 bases). This CDR3 has 13 residues. Germline loops: CDR1 SGHDT, CDR2 YYEEEE. V was pared by 3 bases and J by 2 bases, with 8 bases between. The CDR3 region is CASSSRDNYGYTF. CDR3 in DNA: TGTGCCAGCAGCTCCCGGGACAACTATGGCTACACCTTC.

In this sample, this clonotype turned up a few times. This chain links TRBV14 with TRBJ2-5; D ambiguous. The V end was cut by 1 base, the J end by 4 bases, with 4 bases between. The CDR3 is 12 residues long. The V gene's germline CDR1 is SGHDN and CDR2 FVKESK. This CDR3 reads CASSQVLETQYF. The CDR3 DNA sequence: TGTGCCAGCAGCCAAGTATTAGAGACCCAGTACTTC.

In its sample, this clonotype was seen many times. The chain uses TRBV30 and TRBJ2-1, with 8 bases fitting TRBD2. The CDR3 consists of 15 residues. CDR1 GTSNPN and CDR2 SVGIG come from the germline V gene (reference sequence). Unmatched junction bases numbered 6, after V lost 5 bases and J lost 0 bases. CDR3 protein: CAWAGAGGSYNEQFF. In DNA form, the CDR3 reads TGTGCCTGGGCCGGGGCGGGAGGCTCCTACAATGAGCAGTTCTTC.

The chain recombines TRBV7-2 with TRBJ1-5; D uncertain. CDR1 and CDR2 from the germline V gene are SGHTA and FQGNSA. The germline V and J ends were trimmed by 5 bases and 5 bases, with 13 bases remaining between them. The CDR3 has 14 amino acids. This CDR3 reads CASSTSSEDQPQHF. In DNA form, the CDR3 reads TGTGCCAGCAGCACCTCCTCGGAGGATCAGCCCCAGCATTTT.

This clonotype has a count of ten or more. CDR3 in amino acids: CASSLGTGVHIQYF. The CDR3, as DNA: TGTGCCAGCAGTTTAGGGACAGGGGTACACATTCAGTACTTC. V and J are TRBV12-3 or TRBV12-4 and TRBJ2-4; 9 nucleotides match TRBD1. The CDR3 extends over 14 amino acids. Trimming cost V 1 base and J 8 bases; bases outside gene matches: 3.

This clonotype was observed many times. The chain carries TRBV20-1 and TRBJ2-5; perhaps TRBD2 as D (6 bases). Germline values: CDR1 DFQATT, CDR2 SNEGSKA (reference sequence). The CDR3 runs to 12 residues. V lost 6 bases, J lost 0 bases, and 8 bases lay in between. CDR3 nucleotides: TGCAGTGCGGGGGGACACCAAGAGACCCAGTACTTC. Residues: CSAGGHQETQYF.

This clonotype was recorded many times. This chain uses TRBV14 with TRBJ2-2; 7 positions agree with TRBD1. Germline CDR1 SGHDN, CDR2 FVKESK. The CDR3 consists of 15 residues. V dropped 4 bases and J dropped 1; count of bases not matched to a gene: 3. The CDR3 is CASSRGTENTGELFF. CDR3 sequence (DNA): TGTGCCAGCAGCCGAGGGACAGAGAACACCGGGGAGCTGTTTTTT.

This clonotype came up a few times. The chain employs TRBV5-1 and TRBJ2-2; D uncertain. The CDR3 has 17 amino acids. Germline loops: CDR1 SGHRS, CDR2 YFSETQ. The ends were cut back, 1 base at V and 2 bases at J, with 15 bases in the middle. The CDR3 bases are TGCGCCAGCAGCTTGAACGTCAACCCAGCTAACACCGGGGAGCTGTTTTTT. Its translation is CASSLNVNPANTGELFF.

This clonotype was counted at least ten times. The chain uses TRBV9 and TRBJ1-1; TRBD1 matches at 10 bases. Germline V gives CDR1 SGDLS, CDR2 YYNGEE. The V segment lost 4 bases and the J segment 0 bases; nucleotides outside the gene matches: 9. The CDR3 length is 17 residues. DNA of the CDR3: TGTGCCAGCAGCCTCCGGACAGGGGGGGACATGAACACTGAAGCTTTCTTT. Protein sequence: CASSLRTGGDMNTEAFF.

This clonotype was seen at least ten times. The chain links TRBV19 to TRBJ1-2; 7 nucleotides agree with TRBD1. Germline CDR1 is LNHDA and CDR2 is SQIVND (reference sequence). The junction had 5 bases not matched to a gene; V was cut back by 7 bases and J by 3 bases. The CDR3 is made up of 13 amino acids. The CDR3 sequence is CASTAGGDYGYTF. The CDR3, as DNA: TGTGCCAGTACCGCAGGGGGAGACTATGGCTACACCTTC.